The source of this TCR beta chain is a study of T cells expressing NK-cell markers. Study in general: Sequencing of TCR beta repertoires drew on sorted CD3+CD56+NKG2C+, CD3+CD56+NKG2C- and CD3+CD56-NKG2C+ T cells.

With regard to this clonotype: The target antigen is unknown.

The CDR3 has 15 residues. The germline V gene encodes CDR1 SGHTA and CDR2 FQGTGA. What made the TCR beta cDNA was 5'RACE template switching with UMIs. With the 5' RACE reads reprocessed, TCRdb shows one record per CDR3 protein and no DNA. Seen in this sample are about 460,000 distinct CDR3 sequences; the ten most common clones hold roughly 1.4%. The study's findings and limits: These same clonotypes (in four donors) also led the CD3+CD56-NKG2C+ fraction. NKG2C+ dominant clonotype frequencies in six donors were roughly 1.0-7.0% of CD8+ T cells.

Sequencing was performed on blood T cells: a sorted CD56 or NKG2C T cell subset, CD4+ or CD8+ T cells, or bulk PBMC T cells (not recorded which). The origin of this receptor is a woman in her fifties or sixties in good health. This rearrangement joins TRBV7-3 to TRBJ2-1; without DNA, the TCRdb call of TRBD1 cannot be checked. The CDR3 is CASSLPLGVNNEQFF.